This is a list of T cell receptor beta chains from one sample in a study of early T cells in non-severe SARS-CoV-2 infection. A single record per CDR3 protein comes from TCRdb applying MiXCR to the 5' RACE reads. Of fewer than 55,000 distinct CDR3 sequences in the sample, 8% to 13% were seen once. Sequenced: whole blood. These receptors all stem from an adult who was a healthcare worker with PCR-confirmed SARS-CoV-2 infection or an uninfected control (not recorded which). CDR3s include the opening cysteine and the closing phenylalanine or tryptophan. Each record gives: J gene, D gene, clone size, V gene, CDR3 protein, CDR3 DNA. The D gene is left open where the match is weak. Clone size is stated in some rows and not others, as once, few, many or a class when expanded.

j_gene: TRBJ1-6; d_gene: NA; abundance: few; v_gene: TRBV4-3; CDR3aa: CASSQDRGARAPLHF; CDR3nt: TGCGCCAGCAGCCAAGATCGGGGCGCTCGGGCACCCCTCCACTTT
j_gene: TRBJ2-2; d_gene: TRBD2; abundance: NA; v_gene: TRBV19; CDR3aa: CASLGLAGGLNTGELFF; CDR3nt: TGTGCATCCCTGGGGCTAGCGGGGGGCCTGAACACCGGGGAGCTGTTTTTT
j_gene: TRBJ2-1; d_gene: TRBD2; abundance: few; v_gene: TRBV11-2; CDR3aa: CASRSGGEQFF; CDR3nt: TGTGCCAGCAGGTCGGGGGGTGAGCAGTTCTTC
j_gene: TRBJ1-4; d_gene: NA; abundance: few; v_gene: TRBV4-2; CDR3aa: CASSQAQGGGDEKLFF; CDR3nt: TGTGCCAGCAGCCAAGCCCAAGGGGGGGGAGATGAAAAACTGTTTTTT
j_gene: TRBJ1-1; d_gene: NA; abundance: NA; v_gene: TRBV2; CDR3aa: CASMGQNPEAFF; CDR3nt: TGTGCCAGCATGGGTCAGAACCCTGAAGCTTTCTTT
j_gene: TRBJ2-7; d_gene: NA; abundance: few; v_gene: TRBV29-1; CDR3aa: CSVVYNYEQYF; CDR3nt: TGCAGCGTTGTCTACAACTACGAGCAGTACTTC
j_gene: TRBJ2-5; d_gene: NA; abundance: many; v_gene: TRBV29-1; CDR3aa: CSVGQATVAQYF; CDR3nt: TGCAGCGTTGGACAGGCCACGGTGGCCCAGTACTTC
j_gene: TRBJ1-6; d_gene: NA; abundance: many; v_gene: TRBV7-2; CDR3aa: CASSLGGRAGFSPLHF; CDR3nt: TGTGCCAGCAGCTTAGGGGGGAGGGCAGGGTTTTCACCCCTCCACTTT
j_gene: TRBJ2-5; d_gene: NA; abundance: NA; v_gene: TRBV15; CDR3aa: CATSTLQGPETQYF; CDR3nt: TGTGCCACCAGCACCCTACAGGGTCCCGAGACCCAGTACTTC
j_gene: TRBJ2-3; d_gene: TRBD2; abundance: many; v_gene: TRBV20-1; CDR3aa: CSASEASGFTDTQYF; CDR3nt: TGCAGTGCTAGCGAGGCTAGCGGCTTCACAGATACGCAGTATTTT
j_gene: TRBJ2-7; d_gene: TRBD1; abundance: few; v_gene: TRBV10-3; CDR3aa: CATGGDRGTAEQYF; CDR3nt: TGTGCCACCGGAGGGGACAGGGGCACCGCCGAGCAGTACTTC
j_gene: TRBJ2-7; d_gene: TRBD2; abundance: once; v_gene: TRBV12-3/TRBV12-4; CDR3aa: CASTLAGSGYEQYF; CDR3nt: TGTGCCAGCACCCTAGCGGGATCTGGGTACGAGCAGTACTTC
j_gene: TRBJ2-1; d_gene: NA; abundance: NA; v_gene: TRBV7-9; CDR3aa: CASRAPESYNDRGQFF; CDR3nt: TGTGCCAGCAGGGCTCCAGAATCCTACAATGATAGAGGGCAGTTCTTC
j_gene: TRBJ2-7; d_gene: NA; abundance: few; v_gene: TRBV11-2; CDR3aa: CASSLGRIPLPYEQYF; CDR3nt: TGTGCCAGCAGCTTAGGCCGTATTCCCCTCCCCTACGAGCAGTACTTC
j_gene: TRBJ2-1; d_gene: NA; abundance: NA; v_gene: TRBV12-3/TRBV12-4; CDR3aa: CASSLGSRYNEQFF; CDR3nt: TGTGCCAGCAGTCTTGGTAGCAGGTACAATGAGCAGTTCTTC
j_gene: TRBJ1-2; d_gene: TRBD1; abundance: NA; v_gene: TRBV28; CDR3aa: CASSLTGADNYYGYTF; CDR3nt: TGTGCCAGCAGTCTAACAGGGGCGGATAATTACTATGGCTACACCTTC
j_gene: TRBJ2-7; d_gene: NA; abundance: NA; v_gene: TRBV13; CDR3aa: CASSSDRNYEQYF; CDR3nt: TGTGCCAGCAGCTCTGACAGGAACTACGAGCAGTACTTC
j_gene: TRBJ2-2; d_gene: NA; abundance: few; v_gene: TRBV3-1; CDR3aa: CASSRNRAWITGELFF; CDR3nt: TGTGCCAGCAGCCGGAACAGGGCGTGGATCACCGGGGAGCTGTTTTTT
j_gene: TRBJ1-6; d_gene: TRBD1; abundance: few; v_gene: TRBV6-5; CDR3aa: CASSSARGSPLHF; CDR3nt: TGTGCCAGCAGCTCCGCCAGGGGGTCACCCCTCCACTTT
j_gene: TRBJ2-7; d_gene: TRBD2; abundance: few; v_gene: TRBV28; CDR3aa: CASSPRLAGYYEQYF; CDR3nt: TGTGCCAGCAGCCCCCGGCTAGCGGGGTACTACGAGCAGTACTTC
j_gene: TRBJ2-5; d_gene: TRBD2; abundance: many; v_gene: TRBV5-1; CDR3aa: CASSLSSGVQETQYF; CDR3nt: TGCGCCAGCAGCTTGTCTAGCGGGGTCCAAGAGACCCAGTACTTC
j_gene: TRBJ2-1; d_gene: TRBD2; abundance: NA; v_gene: TRBV7-3; CDR3aa: CASSPTGGRANEQFF; CDR3nt: TGTGCCAGCAGCCCAACGGGGGGGCGTGCGAATGAGCAGTTCTTC
j_gene: TRBJ2-1; d_gene: NA; abundance: NA; v_gene: TRBV29-1; CDR3aa: CSVEGGGLNEQFF; CDR3nt: TGCAGCGTTGAGGGAGGGGGGCTCAATGAGCAGTTCTTC
j_gene: TRBJ2-7; d_gene: NA; abundance: few; v_gene: TRBV15; CDR3aa: CATSRDGRAYEQYF; CDR3nt: TGTGCCACCAGCAGGGACGGCCGAGCGTACGAGCAGTACTTC
j_gene: TRBJ2-7; d_gene: NA; abundance: many; v_gene: TRBV7-9; CDR3aa: CASSLVSYEQYF; CDR3nt: TGTGCCAGCAGCTTAGTGTCCTACGAGCAGTACTTC
j_gene: TRBJ2-5; d_gene: NA; abundance: NA; v_gene: TRBV2; CDR3aa: CASSQGWETQYF; CDR3nt: TGTGCCAGCAGCCAGGGGTGGGAGACCCAGTACTTC
j_gene: TRBJ2-7; d_gene: NA; abundance: few; v_gene: TRBV29-1; CDR3aa: CSVFMKGEQYF; CDR3nt: TGCAGCGTTTTCATGAAGGGCGAGCAGTACTTC
j_gene: TRBJ1-2; d_gene: NA; abundance: few; v_gene: TRBV4-1; CDR3aa: CASSQERHGYTF; CDR3nt: TGCGCCAGCAGCCAAGAACGGCATGGCTACACCTTC
j_gene: TRBJ1-2; d_gene: NA; abundance: NA; v_gene: TRBV6-5; CDR3aa: CASSYSMAPEYGYTF; CDR3nt: TGTGCCAGCAGTTACTCGATGGCGCCCGAGTATGGCTACACCTTC
j_gene: TRBJ1-1; d_gene: NA; abundance: many; v_gene: TRBV18; CDR3aa: CASSPRRGEQRAFF; CDR3nt: TGTGCCAGCTCACCACGGAGAGGTGAACAGCGAGCTTTCTTT
j_gene: TRBJ2-7; d_gene: NA; abundance: NA; v_gene: TRBV6-6; CDR3aa: CASSQTPYEQYF; CDR3nt: TGTGCCAGCAGCCAAACCCCCTACGAGCAGTACTTC
j_gene: TRBJ2-2; d_gene: TRBD2; abundance: NA; v_gene: TRBV28; CDR3aa: CASSHTPTSGTGELFF; CDR3nt: TGTGCCAGCAGTCATACACCGACTAGCGGCACCGGGGAGCTGTTTTTT
j_gene: TRBJ1-5; d_gene: NA; abundance: medium-sized; v_gene: TRBV12-3/TRBV12-4; CDR3aa: CASSLKGIGNQPQHF; CDR3nt: TGTGCCAGCAGTTTAAAGGGGATTGGCAATCAGCCCCAGCATTTT
j_gene: TRBJ1-1; d_gene: NA; abundance: few; v_gene: TRBV7-3; CDR3aa: CASSLSGLGVTEAFF; CDR3nt: TGTGCCAGCAGCTTGTCCGGGCTCGGTGTCACTGAAGCTTTCTTT
j_gene: TRBJ1-5; d_gene: TRBD1; abundance: few; v_gene: TRBV20-1; CDR3aa: CSVLPGTGIQPQHF; CDR3nt: TGCAGTGTCCTCCCCGGGACAGGGATTCAGCCCCAGCATTTT
j_gene: TRBJ2-7; d_gene: TRBD1; abundance: NA; v_gene: TRBV6-2/TRBV6-3; CDR3aa: CASSHDRVARREQYF; CDR3nt: TGTGCCAGCAGCCATGACAGGGTGGCCCGCCGGGAGCAGTACTTC
j_gene: TRBJ2-7; d_gene: NA; abundance: many; v_gene: TRBV20-1; CDR3aa: CSARDQGLYEQYF; CDR3nt: TGCAGTGCTAGAGATCAGGGATTGTACGAGCAGTACTTC
j_gene: TRBJ1-1; d_gene: TRBD1; abundance: NA; v_gene: TRBV6-2/TRBV6-3; CDR3aa: CASSRATGTEAFF; CDR3nt: TGTGCCAGCAGTCGGGCGACAGGGACTGAAGCTTTCTTT
j_gene: TRBJ2-3; d_gene: NA; abundance: NA; v_gene: TRBV10-1; CDR3aa: CASRATVLGTDTQYF; CDR3nt: TGCGCCAGCAGAGCGACCGTGCTGGGGACAGATACGCAGTATTTT
j_gene: TRBJ2-7; d_gene: NA; abundance: NA; v_gene: TRBV4-2; CDR3aa: CASSQDKAGYEQYF; CDR3nt: TGTGCCAGCAGCCAAGATAAGGCGGGTTACGAGCAGTACTTC
j_gene: TRBJ2-2; d_gene: TRBD2; abundance: many; v_gene: TRBV10-3; CDR3aa: CATRLAGAPGELFF; CDR3nt: TGTGCCACTCGACTAGCGGGAGCCCCCGGGGAGCTGTTTTTT
j_gene: TRBJ1-2; d_gene: TRBD1; abundance: many; v_gene: TRBV2; CDR3aa: CASSEESTGDGYTF; CDR3nt: TGTGCCAGCAGTGAAGAATCTACAGGGGATGGCTACACCTTC
j_gene: TRBJ1-1; d_gene: NA; abundance: NA; v_gene: TRBV6-4; CDR3aa: CASSADSNTEAFF; CDR3nt: TGTGCCAGCAGTGCGGACAGCAACACTGAAGCTTTCTTT
j_gene: TRBJ2-5; d_gene: TRBD1; abundance: NA; v_gene: TRBV11-2; CDR3aa: CASSFSTGGSSQETQYF; CDR3nt: TGTGCCAGCAGCTTCTCAACAGGGGGAAGCTCCCAAGAGACCCAGTACTTC
j_gene: TRBJ1-3; d_gene: NA; abundance: many; v_gene: TRBV2; CDR3aa: CASSTDQGNTIYF; CDR3nt: TGTGCCAGCAGCACCGATCAAGGAAACACCATATATTTT
j_gene: TRBJ2-7; d_gene: NA; abundance: many; v_gene: TRBV7-2; CDR3aa: CASSLAPFSSYEQYF; CDR3nt: TGTGCCAGCAGCTTAGCACCTTTTTCCTCCTACGAGCAGTACTTC
j_gene: TRBJ1-2; d_gene: NA; abundance: NA; v_gene: TRBV12-3/TRBV12-4; CDR3aa: CASSPGLDRPNGYTF; CDR3nt: TGTGCCAGCAGTCCCGGGCTAGACCGACCCAATGGCTACACCTTC
j_gene: TRBJ1-1; d_gene: NA; abundance: NA; v_gene: TRBV5-4; CDR3aa: CASSPGGQGIGAFF; CDR3nt: TGTGCCAGCAGCCCCGGCGGCCAGGGGATTGGAGCTTTCTTT
j_gene: TRBJ2-4; d_gene: NA; abundance: NA; v_gene: TRBV23-1; CDR3aa: CASSQMSGASKNIQYF; CDR3nt: TGCGCCAGCAGTCAAATGTCAGGGGCGTCCAAAAACATTCAGTACTTC
j_gene: TRBJ2-5; d_gene: NA; abundance: NA; v_gene: TRBV28; CDR3aa: CASSPPALETQYF; CDR3nt: TGTGCCAGCAGCCCCCCGGCCTTGGAGACCCAGTACTTC
j_gene: TRBJ2-3; d_gene: TRBD2; abundance: many; v_gene: TRBV9; CDR3aa: CASSSRLALGADTQYF; CDR3nt: TGTGCCAGCAGCTCCCGACTAGCGTTGGGGGCAGATACGCAGTATTTT
j_gene: TRBJ1-1; d_gene: NA; abundance: medium-sized; v_gene: TRBV11-2; CDR3aa: CASSLRGNTEAFF; CDR3nt: TGTGCCAGCAGCTTACGAGGAAACACTGAAGCTTTCTTT